A selection of T cell receptor beta chains follows, all from one sample in a study of T cells in Graves' hyperthyroidism and ophthalmopathy. MiXCR, applied by TCRdb to the multiplex PCR reads, yields one record per CDR3 protein. The table includes a few hundred thousand distinct CDR3 sequences, approximately 15% detected once. Sample: blood. These receptor sequences come from a woman aged 25 to 39 with Graves' ophthalmopathy. The CDR3 runs from the conserved cysteine through the conserved F or W. Fields, in order: J gene, D gene, clone size, V gene, CDR3 protein, CDR3 DNA. A D gene is named only where the DNA matches it firmly. Rows give clone size only sometimes, using once, few, many, or a class for an expanded clone.

J: TRBJ1-6; D: TRBD1; size: .; V: TRBV2; CDR3: CASSEGRGPNSPLHF; DNA: TGTGCCAGCAGTGAGGGCAGGGGGCCCAATTCACCCCTCCACTTT
J: TRBJ1-3; D: .; size: few; V: TRBV2; CDR3: CASSEAPTARSGNTTYF; DNA: TGTGCCAGCAGTGAAGCGCCGACCGCTCGCTCTGGAAACACCACATATTTT
J: TRBJ1-4; D: TRBD1; size: many; V: TRBV15; CDR3: CATSRDQGAVRPNEKLFF; DNA: TGTGCCACCAGCAGAGATCAGGGGGCTGTGAGGCCTAATGAAAAACTGTTTTTT
J: TRBJ2-5; D: TRBD2; size: many; V: TRBV7-2; CDR3: CASSLRGGRGGRGAETQYF; DNA: TGTGCCAGCAGCTTACGGGGTGGTCGGGGGGGCCGGGGTGCTGAGACCCAGTACTTC
J: TRBJ1-1; D: TRBD1; size: .; V: TRBV6-5; CDR3: CASSYSTYNGQGNTEAFF; DNA: TGTGCTAGCAGTTACTCGACCTACAACGGACAGGGCAACACTGAAGCTTTCTTT
J: TRBJ1-2; D: TRBD1; size: many; V: TRBV20-1; CDR3: CSAPRQGAHGYTF; DNA: TGCAGTGCACCAAGACAGGGGGCGCATGGCTACACCTTC
J: TRBJ2-7; D: TRBD1; size: many; V: TRBV20-1; CDR3: CSARDHPGTDFYEQYF; DNA: TGCAGTGCTAGAGATCATCCCGGGACAGACTTTTACGAGCAGTACTTC
J: TRBJ2-5; D: TRBD1; size: many; V: TRBV12-3/TRBV12-4; CDR3: CASSRGQNDQETQYF; DNA: TGTGCCAGCAGTAGGGGACAGAACGACCAAGAGACCCAGTACTTC
J: TRBJ1-2; D: .; size: few; V: TRBV27; CDR3: CARSPAGTHNGYTF; DNA: TGTGCCAGGAGCCCTGCCGGGACCCACAATGGCTACACCTTC
J: TRBJ2-7; D: TRBD1; size: few; V: TRBV6-1; CDR3: CASSTADRAWDEQYF; DNA: TGTGCCAGCAGTACAGCCGACAGGGCTTGGGACGAGCAGTACTTC
J: TRBJ2-5; D: .; size: many; V: TRBV12-3/TRBV12-4; CDR3: CASRMGGRKTQYF; DNA: TGTGCCAGCAGAATGGGGGGACGGAAGACCCAGTACTTC
J: TRBJ1-6; D: TRBD1; size: .; V: TRBV11-2; CDR3: CASSTGQGGSYNSPLHF; DNA: TGTGCCAGCAGCACCGGACAGGGAGGCTCCTATAATTCACCCCTCCACTTT
J: TRBJ1-5; D: .; size: many; V: TRBV6-1; CDR3: CASSHPEDRRAQIISNQPQHF; DNA: TGTGCCAGCAGCCACCCCGAGGACCGAAGGGCGCAAATAATTAGCAATCAGCCCCAGCATTTT
J: TRBJ2-7; D: TRBD1; size: .; V: TRBV10-3; CDR3: CAISDAGGPYEQYF; DNA: TGTGCCATCAGTGATGCAGGGGGCCCCTACGAGCAGTACTTC
J: TRBJ1-1; D: .; size: many; V: TRBV5-5; CDR3: CASRPMSGYSTEAFF; DNA: TGTGCCAGCAGACCCATGTCAGGGTACAGCACTGAAGCTTTCTTT
J: TRBJ2-5; D: TRBD2; size: many; V: TRBV10-2; CDR3: CASRGAGGQETQYF; DNA: TGCGCCAGCAGGGGAGCGGGGGGCCAAGAGACCCAGTACTTC
J: TRBJ2-6; D: .; size: few; V: TRBV10-2; CDR3: CASNVPGANVLTF; DNA: TGCGCCAGCAACGTGCCTGGGGCCAACGTCCTGACTTTC
J: TRBJ1-5; D: .; size: many; V: TRBV24-1; CDR3: CATSDSGQGRSAQPQHF; DNA: TGTGCCACCAGTGATAGCGGGCAGGGGAGGTCCGCGCAGCCCCAGCATTTT
J: TRBJ1-2; D: .; size: few; V: TRBV4-1; CDR3: CASSQEGAWGYTF; DNA: TGCGCCAGCAGCCAAGAGGGGGCCTGGGGCTACACCTTC
J: TRBJ1-2; D: .; size: many; V: TRBV7-2; CDR3: CASSFSPVRDYGYTF; DNA: TGTGCCAGCAGCTTCTCTCCGGTTCGTGACTATGGCTACACCTTC
J: TRBJ2-5; D: TRBD1; size: many; V: TRBV15; CDR3: CATSWGRRDRGTQYF; DNA: TGTGCCACCAGCTGGGGCCGACGGGACAGGGGCACCCAGTACTTC
J: TRBJ1-4; D: TRBD1; size: many; V: TRBV28; CDR3: CASLNRGTMGKLFF; DNA: TGTGCCAGCCTAAACAGGGGGACAATGGGAAAACTGTTTTTT
J: TRBJ1-5; D: .; size: .; V: TRBV20-1; CDR3: CSARSLGLSNQPQHF; DNA: TGCAGTGCTAGATCCCTCGGACTGAGCAATCAGCCCCAGCATTTT
J: TRBJ2-5; D: .; size: few; V: TRBV7-9; CDR3: CASSPAAPILLGQETQYF; DNA: TGTGCCAGCAGCCCCGCCGCGCCTATTCTCTTAGGTCAAGAGACCCAGTACTTC
J: TRBJ2-2; D: .; size: many; V: TRBV5-1; CDR3: CASGNSGLNTGELFF; DNA: TGCGCCAGCGGAAACAGCGGATTGAACACCGGGGAGCTGTTTTTT
J: TRBJ1-5; D: .; size: many; V: TRBV12-3/TRBV12-4; CDR3: CASSRVTGTWGSFDQPQHF; DNA: TGTGCCAGCAGCCGAGTTACCGGGACTTGGGGCTCTTTCGATCAGCCCCAGCATTTT
J: TRBJ2-7; D: .; size: .; V: TRBV3-1; CDR3: CASSQGIRGALGEQYF; DNA: TGTGCCAGCAGCCAGGGAATACGGGGCGCCCTTGGCGAGCAGTACTTC
J: TRBJ1-1; D: .; size: .; V: TRBV6-1; CDR3: CASSEKGGGSRTEAFF; DNA: TGTGCCAGCAGTGAGAAGGGGGGGGGAAGTAGGACTGAAGCTTTCTTT
J: TRBJ1-3; D: .; size: many; V: TRBV7-9; CDR3: CASSPMGRASGNTIYF; DNA: TGTGCCAGCAGCCCAATGGGGAGGGCCTCTGGAAACACCATATATTTT
J: TRBJ2-1; D: .; size: many; V: TRBV5-1; CDR3: CASSFTPVDSYNEQFF; DNA: TGCGCCAGCAGCTTCACCCCAGTAGACTCCTACAATGAGCAGTTCTTC
J: TRBJ1-6; D: TRBD1; size: many; V: TRBV28; CDR3: CASRVRQGTHNSPLHF; DNA: TGTGCCAGCAGGGTTCGACAGGGAACCCATAATTCACCCCTCCACTTT
J: TRBJ1-6; D: .; size: many; V: TRBV2; CDR3: CADRDGLYNSPLHF; DNA: TGTGCCGACCGGGACGGCCTCTATAATTCACCCCTCCACTTT
J: TRBJ1-1; D: .; size: .; V: TRBV19; CDR3: CASTPGRGYYTEAFF; DNA: TGTGCCAGTACCCCCGGACGTGGTTATTACACTGAAGCTTTCTTT
J: TRBJ1-4; D: .; size: few; V: TRBV7-9; CDR3: CASRGSAATNEKLFF; DNA: TGTGCCAGCAGGGGATCGGCTGCAACTAATGAAAAACTGTTTTTT
J: TRBJ1-3; D: .; size: many; V: TRBV7-9; CDR3: CASSLAGFSGNTIYF; DNA: TGTGCCAGCAGCTTAGCGGGATTCTCTGGAAACACCATATATTTT
J: TRBJ2-1; D: .; size: many; V: TRBV3-1; CDR3: CASSPRGVGNEQFF; DNA: TGTGCCAGCAGCCCCAGGGGGGTGGGCAATGAGCAGTTCTTC
J: TRBJ1-1; D: .; size: many; V: TRBV2; CDR3: CACNSYKAEAFF; DNA: TGTGCCTGTAACTCGTACAAAGCTGAAGCTTTCTTT
J: TRBJ2-7; D: .; size: many; V: TRBV27; CDR3: CASSVRSGYEQYF; DNA: TGTGCCAGCAGTGTAAGATCCGGCTACGAGCAGTACTTC
J: TRBJ1-2; D: TRBD1; size: many; V: TRBV29-1; CDR3: CSTMGQGIDGYTF; DNA: TGCAGCACCATGGGACAGGGCATCGATGGCTACACCTTC
J: TRBJ2-5; D: .; size: .; V: TRBV18; CDR3: CASSPPEGWETQYF; DNA: TGTGCCAGCTCACCACCTGAAGGGTGGGAGACCCAGTACTTC
J: TRBJ1-3; D: .; size: many; V: TRBV30; CDR3: CAWKKLTIYF; DNA: TGTGCCTGGAAGAAGCTCACCATATATTTT